One T cell receptor (beta chain) is described in this entry. Germline-derived CDR1 and CDR2 are LGHNA and YNFKEQ. This CDR3 is built from 15 residues. Between the trimmed V and J ends, which lost 1 base and 2 bases, there was a span of 10 bases. The data are from a study of blood T cell repertoires in COVID-19. Under the authors' procedure: Nucleated cell number was recorded as an estimate derived from reference gene primer amplification. The data were produced by immunoSEQ multiplex PCR, yet TCRdb's version contains in-frame clones alone and is incomplete. For V, J and clone size, that table is used; D and trimming come from the DNA. The sample lists around 300,000 clones; 65% to 90% were seen once.

The receptor was isolated from a human donor in a cohort sampled during active COVID-19. Sequenced sample: peripheral blood. The rearrangement links TRBV4-2 to TRBJ2-3; no firm D call. For the CDR3, the DNA is TGTGCCAGCAGCCAAGTCTTAGCCTTCACAGATACGCAGTATTTT. Encoded protein: CASSQVLAFTDTQYF.